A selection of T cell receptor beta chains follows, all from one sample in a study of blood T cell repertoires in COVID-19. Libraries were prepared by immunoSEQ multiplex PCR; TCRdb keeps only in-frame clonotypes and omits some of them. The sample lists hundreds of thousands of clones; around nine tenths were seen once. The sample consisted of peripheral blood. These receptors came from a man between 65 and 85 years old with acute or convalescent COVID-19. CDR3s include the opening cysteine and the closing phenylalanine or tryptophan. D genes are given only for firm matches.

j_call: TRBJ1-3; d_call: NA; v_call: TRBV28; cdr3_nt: TGTGCCAGCAATCCGGGTTCTAAGAGAAACACCATATATTTT; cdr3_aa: CASNPGSKRNTIYF
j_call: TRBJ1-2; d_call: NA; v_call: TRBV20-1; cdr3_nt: TGCAGTGCTAGTCGGCAGGGCAACTATGGCTACACCTTC; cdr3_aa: CSASRQGNYGYTF
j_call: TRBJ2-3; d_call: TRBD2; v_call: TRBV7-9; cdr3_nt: TGTGCCAGCAGCCCGCGGACTAGCGGGGGGGCAAATACGCAGTATTTT; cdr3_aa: CASSPRTSGGANTQYF
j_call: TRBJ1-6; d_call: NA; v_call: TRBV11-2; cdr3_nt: TGTGCCAGCAGCCCAGCTGGGGAGTCACCCCTCCACTTT; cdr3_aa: CASSPAGESPLHF
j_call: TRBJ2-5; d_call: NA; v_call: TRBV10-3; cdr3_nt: TGTGCCATCAGGTCGACGGGGGAGACCCAGTACTTC; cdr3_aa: CAIRSTGETQYF
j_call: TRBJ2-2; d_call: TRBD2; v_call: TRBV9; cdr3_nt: TGTGCCAGCAGCCCCGGGGGGGGGCTCGCGAACACCGGGGAGCTGTTTTTT; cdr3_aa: CASSPGGGLANTGELFF
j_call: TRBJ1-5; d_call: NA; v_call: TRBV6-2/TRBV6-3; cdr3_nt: TGTGCCAGCAGTCCGACAAATAGCAATCAGCCCCAGCATTTT; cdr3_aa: CASSPTNSNQPQHF
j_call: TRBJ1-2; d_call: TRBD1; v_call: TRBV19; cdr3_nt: TGTGCCAGTAGTATAGATGTGGACAGGGAAAGCTACACCTTC; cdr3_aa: CASSIDVDRESYTF
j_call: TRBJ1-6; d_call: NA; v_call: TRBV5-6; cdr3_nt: TGTGCCAGCAGCTTGTATTGGCAGGGCTCCTATAATTCACCCCTCCACTTT; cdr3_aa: CASSLYWQGSYNSPLHF
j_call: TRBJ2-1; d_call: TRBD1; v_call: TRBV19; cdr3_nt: TGTGCCAGTGGGACAGGGGTCGATGAGCAGTTCTTC; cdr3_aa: CASGTGVDEQFF
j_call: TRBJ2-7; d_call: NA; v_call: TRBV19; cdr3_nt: TGTGCCAGTAAGAAAGGAGCCGCCGCCTACGAGCAGTACTTC; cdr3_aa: CASKKGAAAYEQYF
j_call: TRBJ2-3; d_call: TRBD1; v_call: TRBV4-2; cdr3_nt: TGTGCCAGCAGCCAGCGGACAGGGGGGACAGATACGCAGTATTTT; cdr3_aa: CASSQRTGGTDTQYF